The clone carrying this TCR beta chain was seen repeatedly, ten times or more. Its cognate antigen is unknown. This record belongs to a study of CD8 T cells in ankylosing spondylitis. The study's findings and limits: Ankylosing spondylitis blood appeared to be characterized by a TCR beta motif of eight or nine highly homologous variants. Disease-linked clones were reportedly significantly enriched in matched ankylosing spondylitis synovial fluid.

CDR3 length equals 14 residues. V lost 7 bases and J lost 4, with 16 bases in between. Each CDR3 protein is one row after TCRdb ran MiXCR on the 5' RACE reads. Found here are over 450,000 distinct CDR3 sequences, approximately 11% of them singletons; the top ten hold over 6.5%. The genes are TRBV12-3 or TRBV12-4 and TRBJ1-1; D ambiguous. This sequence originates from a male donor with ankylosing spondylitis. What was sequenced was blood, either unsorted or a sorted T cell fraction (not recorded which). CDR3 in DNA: TGTGCCAGCAACGGGAAAGCCGGTGGCACTGAAGCTTTCTTT. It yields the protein CASNGKAGGTEAFF.